Listed below are T cell receptor beta chains from one sample, sequenced in a study of control samples from healthy donors and cancer patients. Some clones are missing from TCRdb's copy, which holds only in-frame ones; the method was immunoSEQ multiplex PCR. The sample gives roughly 180,000 clones, 94% of which show up once; around 1.3% is in the top ten. Sequenced: blood. The receptors stem from a woman between 18 and 29 years old in good health. Both conserved end residues are part of each CDR3. The order of the fields is J gene, clone size, V gene, D gene, CDR3 DNA, CDR3 protein. The D gene is left open where the match is weak. Only part of the rows carry a size: once, few, many, or a class if the clone is expanded.

TRBJ2-7	-	TRBV29-1	-	TGCAGCGTCGCGATTGACACCTACGAGCAGTACTTC	CSVAIDTYEQYF
TRBJ2-7	-	TRBV7-2	-	TGTGCCAGCAGCTTAGAGGGCGCCATACAGACCTACGAGCAGTACTTC	CASSLEGAIQTYEQYF
TRBJ1-2	-	TRBV27	TRBD1	TGTGCCAGCAGTTCCGCAGGGGGCCCTTTCTATGGCTACACCTTC	CASSSAGGPFYGYTF
TRBJ1-3	-	TRBV6-5	-	TGTGCCAGCAGTCCCGACGGTAGCTCTGGAAACACCATATATTTT	CASSPDGSSGNTIYF
TRBJ2-1	-	TRBV11-3	TRBD1	TGTGCCAGTAGGGACAGGGGAATCAATGAGCAGTTCTTC	CASRDRGINEQFF
TRBJ1-5	-	TRBV19	-	TGTGCCAGTAGTATCCTGCCCCAGGGGACGGATCAGCCCCAGCATTTT	CASSILPQGTDQPQHF
TRBJ1-1	-	TRBV9	-	TGTGCCAGCAGCGTAGAGTGGGGCACTGAAGCTTTCTTT	CASSVEWGTEAFF
TRBJ1-5	-	TRBV7-2	-	TGTGCCAGCAGCTTATACAGGGCAACTTTCAATCAGCCCCAGCATTTT	CASSLYRATFNQPQHF
TRBJ1-2	-	TRBV29-1	TRBD1	TGCAGCGTCGCGACAGGGGGCCATGGCTACACCTTC	CSVATGGHGYTF
TRBJ1-4	-	TRBV6-2/TRBV6-3	-	TGTGCCAGCAGTTACTCGGAACAGGGAGAGGAAGAAAAACTGTTTTTT	CASSYSEQGEEEKLFF
TRBJ2-7	once	TRBV6-5	-	TGTGCCAGCAGTCAGGGGGGCGACGAGCAGTACTTC	CASSQGGDEQYF
TRBJ1-6	-	TRBV15	-	TGTGCCACCAGCAGAGGAGGCCCAGCCCGATCACCCCTCCACTTT	CATSRGGPARSPLHF
TRBJ1-2	-	TRBV9	-	TGTGCCAGCAGCGTATCGGGTCCTAACGGTGGCTACACCTTC	CASSVSGPNGGYTF
TRBJ1-4	once	TRBV21-1	-	TGTGCCAGCAGCAAACGTCGACCAGGGAGACGAAATGAAAAACTGTTTTTT	CASSKRRPGRRNEKLFF
TRBJ2-2	-	TRBV4-3	-	TGCGCCAGCAGCCAAGATCGGCAGCTCAAAACCGGGGAGCTGTTTTTT	CASSQDRQLKTGELFF
TRBJ1-2	-	TRBV18	-	TGTGCCAGCTCACCCGCGGCTTCACCTAACTATGGCTACACCTTC	CASSPAASPNYGYTF
TRBJ2-3	once	TRBV4-1	TRBD2	TGCGCCAGCAGCCTCCCTATGGGGGGGTTAAGCACAGATACGCAGTATTTT	CASSLPMGGLSTDTQYF
TRBJ1-2	-	TRBV4-3	-	TGCGCCAGCAGCCAAGCGTGGACAGCTACCTATGGCTACACCTTC	CASSQAWTATYGYTF
TRBJ2-5	-	TRBV7-7	-	TGTGCTAGCAGCTTGGGGGGCGGCGAGACCCAGTACTTC	CASSLGGGETQYF
TRBJ1-2	-	TRBV7-2	-	TGTGCCAGCAGCCTAGAGACTTTTAGGTCGAGTTTGGACTATGGCTACACCTTC	CASSLETFRSSLDYGYTF
TRBJ1-1	-	TRBV28	-	TGTGCCAGCCGCTCCGGGGTGTCGAGTCAAGCTTTCTTT	CASRSGVSSQAFF
TRBJ1-2	once	TRBV19	-	TGTGCCAGTAGTAGGGACACGACTTATGGCTACACCTTC	CASSRDTTYGYTF
TRBJ1-5	-	TRBV6-2/TRBV6-3	-	TGTGCCAGCAGTGACCCCGATGGACAGAGATCGCCCCAGCATTTT	CASSDPDGQRSPQHF
TRBJ2-2	-	TRBV19	-	TGTGCCAGTAGTTTTCTGACAGGGACTCTCCACCGGGAGCTGTTTTTT	CASSFLTGTLHRELFF
TRBJ2-1	-	TRBV6-6	-	TGTGCCAGCAGTCTCGGGACAACCTACAATGAGCAGTTCTTC	CASSLGTTYNEQFF
TRBJ2-7	many	TRBV5-6	-	TGTGCCAGCAGCTTGGGGCTGCTCTACGAGCAGTACTTC	CASSLGLLYEQYF
TRBJ1-2	-	TRBV7-9	TRBD1	TGTGCCAGCAGCTTCCCCGGGGGACAGGGGGCTCCTGGCTACACCTTC	CASSFPGGQGAPGYTF
TRBJ2-3	-	TRBV29-1	-	TGCAGCGTAGATACTACCCGTACAGATACGCAGTATTTT	CSVDTTRTDTQYF
TRBJ2-3	-	TRBV6-4	-	TGTGCCCCGGACCCCAGGGACGGTACAGATACGCAGTATTTT	CAPDPRDGTDTQYF
TRBJ2-1	-	TRBV5-4	-	TGTGCCAGCAGCTTGGGTCGGGGTGGGGATGAGCAGTTCTTC	CASSLGRGGDEQFF
TRBJ2-3	-	TRBV7-2	-	TGTGCCAGCAGCTTCCGGACAGGGCAGACTAGCTTCGGTACGCAGTATTTT	CASSFRTGQTSFGTQYF
TRBJ2-7	-	TRBV15	TRBD1	TGTGCCACCTCGGCTGACAGGGGCTACGAGCAGTACTTC	CATSADRGYEQYF
TRBJ2-7	-	TRBV7-8	-	TGTGCCAGCAGCACGAGGGGGGGGGTCAGATACTACGAGCAGTACTTC	CASSTRGGVRYYEQYF
TRBJ2-3	-	TRBV6-4	TRBD2	TGTGCCAGCAGTGCTAGCGGGATTGGCACAGATACGCAGTATTTT	CASSASGIGTDTQYF
TRBJ2-7	-	TRBV6-5	TRBD1	TGTGCCAGCAGTTCGGTCTCCGGGACAGGATCCTACGAGCAGTACTTC	CASSSVSGTGSYEQYF
TRBJ2-7	once	TRBV29-1	-	TGCAGCGTTGGGACGGGACCGTACGAGCAGTACTTC	CSVGTGPYEQYF
TRBJ2-5	-	TRBV9	-	TGTGCCAGCAGCACGGGGAAGGAGACCCAGTACTTC	CASSTGKETQYF
TRBJ1-5	-	TRBV18	-	TGTGCCAGCTCACCAACCAGGGATCAGCCCCAGCATTTT	CASSPTRDQPQHF
TRBJ1-4	-	TRBV28	-	TGTGCCAGCAGCAAATACAGGGTTGCAACTAATGAAAAACTGTTTTTT	CASSKYRVATNEKLFF
TRBJ1-1	once	TRBV7-9	TRBD1	TGTGCCAGCAGCCAATCGGGACAGGGGGCGACTGAAGCTTTCTTT	CASSQSGQGATEAFF
TRBJ1-3	-	TRBV6-6	-	TGTGCCAGCAGTTACCGAGTTGAAAACACCATATATTTT	CASSYRVENTIYF
TRBJ2-2	-	TRBV7-2	TRBD2	TGTGCCAGCAGCTCTGATCGACTAGCGGGGGCTACCGGGGAGCTGTTTTTT	CASSSDRLAGATGELFF
TRBJ2-2	-	TRBV12-5	TRBD2	TGTGCTAGTGCTAAGAGGATAACTAGAGCGGGAGGGGACCCGGCCGGGGAGCTGTTTTTT	CASAKRITRAGGDPAGELFF
TRBJ1-4	once	TRBV6-5	-	TGTGCCAGCAGTTTCAGGGGTGGGGGCGTTGAAAAACTGTTTTTT	CASSFRGGGVEKLFF
TRBJ1-1	-	TRBV7-8	-	TGTGCCAGCAGTCGCTTGTGGGACACTGAAGCTTTCTTT	CASSRLWDTEAFF
TRBJ1-1	-	TRBV28	-	TGTGCCAGCCCCCCTAATGCCCGTGAGGGGGGTACTGAAGCTTTCTTT	CASPPNAREGGTEAFF
TRBJ1-3	-	TRBV5-1	TRBD1	TGCGCCAGCAGCTTGTGGGGACAGGGGCTTCCTTTCTCTGGAAACACCATATATTTT	CASSLWGQGLPFSGNTIYF
TRBJ2-2	once	TRBV7-2	-	TGTGCCAGCAGCTTATTGGCGAACACCGGGGAGCTGTTTTTT	CASSLLANTGELFF
TRBJ2-3	once	TRBV19	TRBD2	TGTGCCAGTAGTACCCAGGCCAGCGGGGGAAATCTTTTCACAGATACGCAGTATTTT	CASSTQASGGNLFTDTQYF
TRBJ2-2	-	TRBV9	-	TGTGCCAGCAGCGTAGAAGGATGGGACACCGGGGAGCTGTTTTTT	CASSVEGWDTGELFF
TRBJ1-6	-	TRBV5-5	TRBD1	TGTGCCAGCAGCTCGGACAGGGGGAATTCACCCCTCCACTTT	CASSSDRGNSPLHF
TRBJ1-5	-	TRBV25-1	TRBD1	TGTGCCAGCTCTACAGGGGCAGGGGGGAATCAGCCCCAGCATTTT	CASSTGAGGNQPQHF
TRBJ1-6	-	TRBV28	TRBD1	TGTGCCAGCAGCCACCAAACCGAGACAGGGTTCCACTTT	CASSHQTETGFHF
TRBJ1-1	-	TRBV7-9	-	TGTGCCAGCAGCTTTACAGGGCTGGGGGCTTTCTTT	CASSFTGLGAFF
TRBJ1-5	-	TRBV9	-	TGTGCCAGCTCCGTCGGGGCCAATAGCAATCAGCCCCAGCATTTT	CASSVGANSNQPQHF